This T cell receptor (beta chain) is from a study of EBV T-cell therapy then PD-1 blockade in nasopharyngeal carcinoma. Sequenced by immunoSEQ multiplex PCR; TCRdb stores in-frame clones only, minus some. In the table there are tens of thousands of clones, 84% of which are singletons. Treatment noted: AdE1-LMPpoly-expanded autologous EBV-specific T-cell therapy followed by anti-PD-1 nivolumab. Germline loops: CDR1 MDHEN, CDR2 SYDVKM. The CDR3 runs 15 residues. Between the trimmed V and J ends, which lost 6 bases and 3 bases, there was a span of 15 bases. As to this clone: Its antigen is unknown.

The chain couples TRBV28 to TRBJ2-1; perhaps TRBD1 as D (5 bases). The TCR was taken from a middle-aged man with nasopharyngeal carcinoma. The input for sequencing was CD8+ T cells from blood, taken at day 61 from a patient whose treatment included autologous EBV-specific T cells and nivolumab. The CDR3 DNA is TGTGCCAGCAGCCTGTTGCTGGGGCACTACAATGAGCAGTTCTTC. Amino acids: CASSLLLGHYNEQFF.